The entry below gives a single T cell receptor (beta chain) sequence along with its context. Its antigen is as yet unknown. Both 60 Vbeta primers and 13 Jbeta primers went into the PCR. Only in-frame clones appear in the TCRdb table, and some are missing; sequencing was by immunoSEQ multiplex PCR. The table includes around 130,000 clones, about four fifths detected once. This sample is part of a study of cytomegalovirus exposure and HLA in healthy donors. In the study overall: A previous analysis identified approximately 120 million unique TCR beta sequences derived from around 180 million T cells. Study results and caveats: Sequencing probably produced one cluster of sequence variants that were highly shared. Presence/absence analyses supposed approximately even sequencing depth among donors. Associated with cytomegalovirus, according to the listing, were some 150 TCR beta chains.

There are 14 residues in the CDR3. V was shortened by 5 bases and J by 3 bases, with 12 bases between the two germline ends. CDR1 and CDR2 (germline): SGHNT, YYREEE (reference sequence). The receptor was derived from a man aged 25-40 years in good health and CMV-seronegative. The specimen sequenced was PBMCs. This chain connects TRBV5-4 to TRBJ2-4; TRBD2 is a possible D gene (6 bases). CDR3 DNA: TGTGCCAGCAGTCAGATGGGGGGCAAAAACATTCAGTACTTC. This encodes CASSQMGGKNIQYF. Variable domain in full (rest from reference TRBV5-4 and TRBJ2-4): ETGVTQSPTHLIKTRGQQVTLRCSSQSGHNTVSWYQQALGQGPQFIFQYYREEENGRGNFPPRFSGLQFPNYSSELNVNALELDDSALYLCASSQMGGKNIQYFGAGTRLSVL.